There are a few counts of the clone carrying this T cell receptor beta chain. Its antigen is as yet unknown. These data belong to a study of CD8 T cells in Susac syndrome. General observations from the study: It was acknowledged by the study that relatively few individuals were included in its TCR sequencing and HLA analysis.

Reverse transcription of roughly 0.5 to 1 ug RNA was carried out with random hexamers. TCRdb independently ran MiXCR on the immunoSEQ multiplex PCR reads; one entry per CDR3 protein. The table has tens of thousands of distinct CDR3 sequences, around 93% seen once. Deletions cut 3 bases from V and 4 bases from J, with 7 bases between. There are 12 residues in the CDR3. The multiple sclerosis controls consisted of treatment-naive patients with relapsing-remitting disease, either stable or active. The source is a human donor with multiple sclerosis. Sequencing input: CD8+ T cells from PBMCs. V is TRBV12-3 or TRBV12-4 and J is TRBJ2-7; maybe TRBD2 (5 bases). CDR3 sequence: CASSLGRYEQYF. For the CDR3, the DNA is TGTGCCAGCAGTTTGGGGAGATACGAGCAGTACTTC.